The T cell receptor (beta chain) under discussion was sequenced for a study of chemoradiotherapy in HPV16-positive cancers. As for the study in general: A couple of HPV16-positive patients' cells yielded candidate HPV-specific clones and common motifs. Whole-study findings and limits: In HPV16-positive patients, HPV-responsive T-cell expansion tracked better recurrence-free survival. The functional HPV-specific definition rests on just two HPV16-positive patients.

Over chemoradiotherapy, repertoires were sampled more than once. As to this clone: The antigen is not known.

Trimming took 0 bases from V and 8 from J, leaving 12 bases between them. CDR1 is SNHLY, CDR2 FYNNEI, per germline. The CDR3 is 14 residues long. Only in-frame clones appear in the TCRdb table, and some are missing; sequencing was by immunoSEQ multiplex PCR. The profile covers more than 3,000 clones, with approximately 94% appearing a single time and roughly 3.1% taken by the ten largest. The chain combines TRBV2 with TRBJ2-3; D is possibly TRBD2 (6 bases). The sample was gathered from a patient who underwent chemoradiotherapy. This TCR derives from a human donor with HPV-associated anogenital cancer. In nucleotides, the CDR3 is TGTGCCAGCAGTGAAGCGCGGGGTAGGGGTACGCAGTATTTT. Residues: CASSEARGRGTQYF.